This T cell receptor beta chain stems from a study of T cell responses to AZD1222 COVID-19 vaccine. Data came from immunoSEQ multiplex PCR; TCRdb stores just in-frame clones and leaves some out. Altogether 110,000 to 150,000 clones are present, under 95% being singletons, with the ten largest covering more than 8.5%. This CDR3 contains 14 residues. This sample comprised peripheral blood, obtained on day 0 of AZD1222 vaccination. V is TRBV21-1 and J is TRBJ2-2; TRBD2, the table's D call, was not compared with the DNA. TRBV21-1 is flagged as a pseudogene. The receptor was isolated from an adult in good health. CDR3 sequence: CASSKDCPTGELFF. CDR3 bases: TGTGCCAGCAGCAAAGACTGCCCGACCGGGGAGCTGTTTTTT.